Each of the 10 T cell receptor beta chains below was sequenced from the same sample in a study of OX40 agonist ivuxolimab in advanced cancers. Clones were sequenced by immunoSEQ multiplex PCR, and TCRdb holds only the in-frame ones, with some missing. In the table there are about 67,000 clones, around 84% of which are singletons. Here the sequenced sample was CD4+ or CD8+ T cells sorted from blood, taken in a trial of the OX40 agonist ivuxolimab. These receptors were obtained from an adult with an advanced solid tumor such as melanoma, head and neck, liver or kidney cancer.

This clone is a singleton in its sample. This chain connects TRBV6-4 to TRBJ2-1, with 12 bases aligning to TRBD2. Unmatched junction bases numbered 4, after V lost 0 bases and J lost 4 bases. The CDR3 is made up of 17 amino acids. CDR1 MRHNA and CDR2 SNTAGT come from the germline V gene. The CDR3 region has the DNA TGTGCCAGCAGTGACTCGGCTAGCGGGGGGGCATACAATGAGCAGTTCTTC. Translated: CASSDSASGGAYNEQFF.

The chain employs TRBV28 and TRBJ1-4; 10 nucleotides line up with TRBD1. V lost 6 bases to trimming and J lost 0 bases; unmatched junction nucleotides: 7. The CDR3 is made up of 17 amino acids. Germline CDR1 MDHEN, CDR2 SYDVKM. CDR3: CASSRIGTGATNEKLFF. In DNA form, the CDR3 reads TGTGCCAGCAGCCGAATAGGGACAGGGGCAACTAATGAAAAACTGTTTTTT.

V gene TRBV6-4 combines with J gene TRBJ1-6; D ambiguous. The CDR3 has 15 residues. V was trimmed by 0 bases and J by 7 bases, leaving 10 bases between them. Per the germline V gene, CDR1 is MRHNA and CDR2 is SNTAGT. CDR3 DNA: TGTGCCAGCAGTGACTCGGGAATAAGGAATTCACCCCTCCACTTT. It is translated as CASSDSGIRNSPLHF.

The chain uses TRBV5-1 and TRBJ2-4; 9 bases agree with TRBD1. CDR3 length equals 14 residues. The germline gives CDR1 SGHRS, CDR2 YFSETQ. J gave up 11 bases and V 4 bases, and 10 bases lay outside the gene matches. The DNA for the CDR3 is TGCGCCAGCAGCCCACCCGGGACAGGGAGCGTTCAGTACTTC. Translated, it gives CASSPPGTGSVQYF.

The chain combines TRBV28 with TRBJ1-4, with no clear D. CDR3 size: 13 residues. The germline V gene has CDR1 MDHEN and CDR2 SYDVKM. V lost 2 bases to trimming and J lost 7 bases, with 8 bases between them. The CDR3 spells CASSLPPREKLFF. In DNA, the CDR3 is TGTGCCAGCAGTTTACCCCCCCGTGAAAAACTGTTTTTT. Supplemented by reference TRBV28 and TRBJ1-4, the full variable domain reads DVKVTQSSRYLVKRTGEKVFLECVQDMDHENMFWYRQDPGLGLRLIYFSYDVKMKEKGDIPEGYSVSREKKERFSLILESASTNQTSMYLCASSLPPREKLFFGSGTQLSVL.

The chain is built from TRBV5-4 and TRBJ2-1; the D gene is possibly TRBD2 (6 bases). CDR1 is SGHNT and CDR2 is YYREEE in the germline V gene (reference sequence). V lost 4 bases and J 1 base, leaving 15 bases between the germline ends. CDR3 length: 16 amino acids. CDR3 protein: CASSAGLPQSYNEQFF. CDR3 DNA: TGTGCCAGCAGCGCCGGACTACCGCAATCCTACAATGAGCAGTTCTTC.

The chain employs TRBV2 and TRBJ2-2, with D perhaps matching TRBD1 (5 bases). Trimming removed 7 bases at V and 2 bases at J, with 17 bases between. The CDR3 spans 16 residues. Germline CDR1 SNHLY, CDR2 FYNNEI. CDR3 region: CASTARDRGNTGELFF. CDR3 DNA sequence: TGTGCCAGCACCGCCAGAGACAGAGGAAACACCGGGGAGCTGTTTTTT.

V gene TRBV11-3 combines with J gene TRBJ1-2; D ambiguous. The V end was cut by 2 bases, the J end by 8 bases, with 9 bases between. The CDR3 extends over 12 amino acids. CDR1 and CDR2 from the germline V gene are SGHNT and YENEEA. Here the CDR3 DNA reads TGTGCCAGCAGCTTATCAGGTAGAGGCTACACCTTC. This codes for CASSLSGRGYTF. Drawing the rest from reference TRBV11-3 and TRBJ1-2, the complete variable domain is EAGVVQSPRYKIIEKKQPVAFWCNPISGHNTLYWYLQNLGQGPELLIRYENEEAVDDSQLPKDRFSAERLKGVDSTLKIQPAELGDSAVYLCASSLSGRGYTFGSGTRLTVV.

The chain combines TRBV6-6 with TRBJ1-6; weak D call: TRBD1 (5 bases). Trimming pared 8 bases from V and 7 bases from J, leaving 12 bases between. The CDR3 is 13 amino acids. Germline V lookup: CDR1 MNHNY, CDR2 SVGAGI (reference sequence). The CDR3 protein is CASQTQENSPLHF. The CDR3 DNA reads TGTGCCAGCCAAACACAGGAAAATTCACCCCTCCACTTT.

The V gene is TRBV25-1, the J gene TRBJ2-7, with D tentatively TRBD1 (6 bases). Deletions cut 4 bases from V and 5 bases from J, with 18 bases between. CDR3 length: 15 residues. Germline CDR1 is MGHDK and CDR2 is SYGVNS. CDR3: CASSGPGHNLNEQYF. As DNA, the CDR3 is TGTGCCAGCAGTGGCCCGGGACATAATCTAAACGAGCAGTACTTC.